What follows describes a single T cell receptor beta chain. This clone showed up just once. What antigen it recognizes has not been identified. Within one base of it there is no much larger clone, and no base qualities were kept. The data stem from a study of blood T cell repertoires in COVID-19 (dated by TCRdb to about 2020). In the study overall: Collaborator samples came from the United States, Italy and Spain and covered acute and convalescent phases of COVID-19. Nearly every sample came with metadata listing a de-identified subject ID, COVID-19 status, age in years and sex. Where available, HLA class I and class II types were obtained from metadata supplied by the sample provider rather than from assay-based typing. A freely available public database, intended as a resource for researchers studying the immune response to SARS-CoV-2, is where the repertoires were released. The samples were drawn from two sources: the first 160 participants of the ongoing ImmuneRACE study, and 1,000 to 1,500 subjects contributed by 6 global collaborators. The prospective study material was composed of cDNA or gDNA derived from T cells, B-cell-depleted T cells, or PBMCs. Subjects who had been exposed to COVID-19, were actively infected with it, or had recovered from it provided the deeply sampled blood TCRbeta repertoires that made up the dataset. Study-wide findings and limitations: Clinical and demographic metadata were provided uncurated, with the amount varying by source and participant.

The immunoSEQ Assay, a bias-controlled multiplex PCR, was used to amplify TCRbeta CDR3 regions from genomic DNA. The authors processed their data as follows. Nucleated cell counts per sample were estimated from amplification of reference gene primers within the assay. To quantify the absolute abundance of each unique TCRbeta CDR3 rearrangement, sequence reads were collapsed and filtered. For each sample, productive Simpson clonality was calculated as the square root of Simpson's diversity index over productive rearrangements. TCRdb took over this immuneACCESS table, retaining in-frame rearrangements with V and J assigned. Such tables are incomplete; in checked studies, under half of the missing clones stem from an unresolved V gene, and the remainder is unexplained. D and trimming were read from the DNA, whereas the V and J calls and clone size are those reported in that table. The sample yields about 220,000 clones; 80% to 90% were counted once. About 3% of the sample goes to the ten largest clones.

The CDR3, cysteine through phenylalanine, is 15 amino acids long. This entry keeps only the CDR3 DNA: 45 bases, framed from base 1. The junction shows trimming of 3 bases on V and 1 base on J, plus 12 bases between the germline ends. Via the germline V gene, CDR1 is MDHEN and CDR2 SYDVKM. Participants in the prospective study were enrolled through a virtual design, were aged roughly 18 to 100 years, and lived in approximately 24 United States geographic areas. In the prospective study, participants were assigned to cohorts based on the clinical history participants reported in a screening survey and a study questionnaire. Mobile phlebotomists in the prospective study collected whole blood, serum and a nasopharyngeal or oropharyngeal swab from every participant. Additional blood draws and questionnaires over an approximately two-month period could optionally be provided by prospective study participants. Before DNA extraction, blood samples from the prospective study were shipped at room temperature or frozen.

The TCR sequence derives from a woman aged 18 to 35 in a cohort exposed to, infected with or recovered from COVID-19 (not recorded which). Recombination joined TRBV28 with TRBJ1-1; a tentative D call is TRBD1 (6 bases match). Sequenced input: PBMCs or T cells enriched from blood (not recorded which). The sequenced DNA is TGTGCCAGCAGTTTGACCGGACAGAAGAACACTGAAGCTTTCTTT. Its amino acids are CASSLTGQKNTEAFF.